This T cell receptor (beta chain) is drawn from a study of T-cell memory formation after mild COVID-19. Study at large: Most TCR clusters belonged to a single donor.

As concerns this clonotype: The antigen is not known.

Study-level points and caveats: Whether second-wave clones peaking at day 37 were SARS-CoV-2 specific went unconfirmed. Contracting clones, day 15 to 85, had balanced CD4/CD8, and later expanders favored CD4+. The study found contracting CD4+ clones mainly in CM and EM and contracting CD8+ clones in EMRA.

Germline V gives CDR1 SGHDN, CDR2 FVKESK. The CDR3 loop spans 15 amino acids. The ends lost 2 bases at V and 6 bases at J; junction bases unmatched: 5. MiXCR, applied by TCRdb to the 5' RACE reads, yields one record per CDR3 protein. The sample shows 550,000 to 650,000 distinct CDR3 sequences, around 16% of them seen only once. This TCR was recovered from an adult woman who had mild COVID-19 (a few samples of this study predate the infection). Cell type and time point are not known. Sequenced input: PBMCs or a T cell subset sorted from them (not recorded which). The chain carries TRBV14 and TRBJ2-2; 8 bases agree with TRBD2. The CDR3 DNA sequence: TGTGCCAGCAGCCAATCTCAAGCGGGAGCCGGGGAGCTGTTTTTT. Translated, it gives CASSQSQAGAGELFF.